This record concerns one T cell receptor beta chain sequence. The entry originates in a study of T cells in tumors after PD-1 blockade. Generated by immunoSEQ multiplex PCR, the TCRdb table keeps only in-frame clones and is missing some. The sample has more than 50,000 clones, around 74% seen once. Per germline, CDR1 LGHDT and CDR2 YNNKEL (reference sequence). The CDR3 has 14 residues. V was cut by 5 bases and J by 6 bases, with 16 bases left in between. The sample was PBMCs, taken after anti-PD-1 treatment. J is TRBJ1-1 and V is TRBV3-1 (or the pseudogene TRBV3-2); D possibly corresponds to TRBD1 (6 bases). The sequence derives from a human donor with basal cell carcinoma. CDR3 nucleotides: TGTGCCAGCAGCGACCTAGGGGGGCGCCCTGAAGCTTTCTTT. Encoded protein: CASSDLGGRPEAFF.